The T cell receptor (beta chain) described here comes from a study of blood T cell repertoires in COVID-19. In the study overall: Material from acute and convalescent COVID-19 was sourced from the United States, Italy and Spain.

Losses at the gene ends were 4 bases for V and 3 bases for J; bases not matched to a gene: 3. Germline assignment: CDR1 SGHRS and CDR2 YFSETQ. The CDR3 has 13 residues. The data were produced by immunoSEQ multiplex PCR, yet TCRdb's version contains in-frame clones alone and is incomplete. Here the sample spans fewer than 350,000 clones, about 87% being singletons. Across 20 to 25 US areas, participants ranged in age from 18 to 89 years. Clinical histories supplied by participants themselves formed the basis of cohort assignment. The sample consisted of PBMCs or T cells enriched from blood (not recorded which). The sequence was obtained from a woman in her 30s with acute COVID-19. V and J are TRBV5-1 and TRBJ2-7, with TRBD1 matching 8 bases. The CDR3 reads CASSDGQGYEQYF. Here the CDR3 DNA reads TGCGCCAGCAGCGACGGACAGGGCTACGAGCAGTACTTC.